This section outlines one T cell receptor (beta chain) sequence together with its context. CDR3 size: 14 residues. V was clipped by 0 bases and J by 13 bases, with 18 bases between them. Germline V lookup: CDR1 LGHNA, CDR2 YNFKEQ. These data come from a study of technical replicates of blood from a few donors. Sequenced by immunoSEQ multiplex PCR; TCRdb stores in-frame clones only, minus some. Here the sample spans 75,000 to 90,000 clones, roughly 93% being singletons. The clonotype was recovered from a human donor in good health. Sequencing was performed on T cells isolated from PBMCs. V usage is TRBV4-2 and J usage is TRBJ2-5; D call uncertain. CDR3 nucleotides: TGTGCCAGCAGCCAAGATAGAGATAGTTTGGAGTTGTACTTC. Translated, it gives CASSQDRDSLELYF.